Sequencing of this T cell receptor beta chain was carried out in a study of T cell changes during pregnancy in multiple sclerosis. Produced via immunoSEQ multiplex PCR; TCRdb's table is partial and in-frame only. Here the sample spans 35,000 to 40,000 clones, less than 95% being singletons. Trimming took 4 bases from V and 1 from J; bases not matched to a gene: 8. CDR3 length: 16 amino acids. The germline gives CDR1 SEHNR, CDR2 FQNEAQ (reference sequence). The TCR was taken from a female donor with multiple sclerosis, enrolled in a pregnancy study. The sequences come from CD4+ T cells from peripheral blood mononuclear cells, collected in the second trimester of pregnancy. This chain uses TRBV7-9 with TRBJ2-3; 7 nucleotides align to TRBD2. CDR3 protein: CASSWGLAGGTDTQYF. In nucleotides, the CDR3 is TGTGCCAGCAGCTGGGGCCTCGCGGGGGGCACAGATACGCAGTATTTT.